This T cell receptor (beta chain) derives from a study of response to subunit inactivated influenza vaccine. Each CDR3 protein is one row after TCRdb ran MiXCR on the RT-PCR reads. The repertoire holds about 520,000 distinct CDR3 sequences, over 25% seen once, with about 1.9% in the top ten. V dropped 5 bases and J dropped 1 base, with 17 bases sitting between them. The CDR3 has 16 amino acids. CDR1 and CDR2 (germline): MNHEY, SVGEGT. With respect to this clonotype: Its antigen is still unknown.

Study-level results: It was the authors' suggestion that each seasonal influenza vaccination recruits few new T cells.

The TCR comes from a man between 50 and 59 years old who received an inactivated influenza vaccine. The source material was CD4+ T cells sorted from PBMCs, sampled about 5 days after vaccination. V is TRBV6-2 or TRBV6-3 and J is TRBJ2-5; no firm D call. DNA for the CDR3: TGTGCCAGCAGTCAGGACCCACTTCGGCTCCAAGAGACCCAGTACTTC. Protein product: CASSQDPLRLQETQYF.